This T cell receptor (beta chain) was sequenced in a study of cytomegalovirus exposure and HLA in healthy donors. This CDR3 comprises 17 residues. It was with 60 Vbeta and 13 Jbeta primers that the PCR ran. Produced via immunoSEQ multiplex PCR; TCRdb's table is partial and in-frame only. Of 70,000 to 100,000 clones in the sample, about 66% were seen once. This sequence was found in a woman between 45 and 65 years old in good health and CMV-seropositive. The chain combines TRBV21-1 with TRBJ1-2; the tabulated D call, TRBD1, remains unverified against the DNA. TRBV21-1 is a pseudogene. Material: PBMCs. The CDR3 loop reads CASSFYRLRLINYGYTF. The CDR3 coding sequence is TGTGCCAGCAGCTTCTACCGCCTCAGGCTTATTAACTATGGCTACACCTTC.